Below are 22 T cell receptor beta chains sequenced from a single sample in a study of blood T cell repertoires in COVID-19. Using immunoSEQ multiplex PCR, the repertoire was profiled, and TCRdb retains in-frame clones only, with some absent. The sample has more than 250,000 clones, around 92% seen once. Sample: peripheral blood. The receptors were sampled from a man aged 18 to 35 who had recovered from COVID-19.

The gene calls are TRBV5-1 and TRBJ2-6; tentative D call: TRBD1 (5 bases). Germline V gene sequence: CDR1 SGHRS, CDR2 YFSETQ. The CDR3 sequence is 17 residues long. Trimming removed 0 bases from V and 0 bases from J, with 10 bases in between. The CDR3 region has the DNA TGCGCCAGCAGCTTGGGAGCAGGGAACTCTGGGGCCAACGTCCTGACTTTC. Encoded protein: CASSLGAGNSGANVLTF.

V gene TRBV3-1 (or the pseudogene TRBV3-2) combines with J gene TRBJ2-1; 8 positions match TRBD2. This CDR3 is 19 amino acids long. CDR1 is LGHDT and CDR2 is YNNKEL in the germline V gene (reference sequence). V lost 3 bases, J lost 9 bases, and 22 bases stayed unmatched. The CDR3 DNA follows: TGTGCCAGCAGCCAGGGGACTAGGGGTGGAGACGGGATCGGGCGTGAGCAGTTCTTC. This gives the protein CASSQGTRGGDGIGREQFF.

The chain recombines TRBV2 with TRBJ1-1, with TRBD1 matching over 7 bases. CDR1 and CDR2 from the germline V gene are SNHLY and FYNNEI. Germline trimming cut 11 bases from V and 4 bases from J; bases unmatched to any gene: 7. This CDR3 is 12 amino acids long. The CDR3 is CAAQGPSTEAFF. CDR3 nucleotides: TGTGCCGCACAGGGGCCGAGCACTGAAGCTTTCTTT.

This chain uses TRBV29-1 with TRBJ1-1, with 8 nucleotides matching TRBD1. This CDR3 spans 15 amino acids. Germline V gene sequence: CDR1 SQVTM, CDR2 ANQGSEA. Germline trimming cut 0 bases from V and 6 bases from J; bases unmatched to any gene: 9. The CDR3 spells CSVEDPWTGRAEAFF. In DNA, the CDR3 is TGCAGCGTTGAAGACCCCTGGACAGGGAGGGCTGAAGCTTTCTTT.

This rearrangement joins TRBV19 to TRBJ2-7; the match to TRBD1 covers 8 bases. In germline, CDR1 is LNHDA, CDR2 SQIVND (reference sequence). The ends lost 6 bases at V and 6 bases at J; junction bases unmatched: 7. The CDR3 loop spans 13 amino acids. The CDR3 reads CASSTNTGGEQYF. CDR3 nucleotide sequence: TGTGCCAGTAGCACCAACACAGGGGGCGAGCAGTACTTC.

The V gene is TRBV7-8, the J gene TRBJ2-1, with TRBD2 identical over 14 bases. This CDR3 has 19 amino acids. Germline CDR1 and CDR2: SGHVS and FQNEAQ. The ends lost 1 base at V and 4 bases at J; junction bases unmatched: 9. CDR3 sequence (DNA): TGTGCCAGCAGCTTAGTGTCGAGGGGACTAGCGGGAGTTTACAATGAGCAGTTCTTC. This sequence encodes CASSLVSRGLAGVYNEQFF.

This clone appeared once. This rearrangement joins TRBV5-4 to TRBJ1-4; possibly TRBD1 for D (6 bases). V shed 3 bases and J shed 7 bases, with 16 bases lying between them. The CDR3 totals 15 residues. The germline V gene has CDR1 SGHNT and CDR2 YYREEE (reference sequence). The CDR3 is CASSSPWTVSEKLFF. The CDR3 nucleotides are TGTGCCAGCAGCTCCCCCTGGACAGTCTCTGAAAAACTGTTTTTT. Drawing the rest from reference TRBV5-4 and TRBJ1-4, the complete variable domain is ETGVTQSPTHLIKTRGQQVTLRCSSQSGHNTVSWYQQALGQGPQFIFQYYREEENGRGNFPPRFSGLQFPNYSSELNVNALELDDSALYLCASSSPWTVSEKLFFGSGTQLSVL.

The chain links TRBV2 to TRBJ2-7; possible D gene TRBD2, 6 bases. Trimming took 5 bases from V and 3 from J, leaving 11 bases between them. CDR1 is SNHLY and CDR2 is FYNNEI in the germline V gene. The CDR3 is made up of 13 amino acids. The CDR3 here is CASSHPGSYEQYF. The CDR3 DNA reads TGTGCCAGCAGTCACCCCGGGAGCTACGAGCAGTACTTC.

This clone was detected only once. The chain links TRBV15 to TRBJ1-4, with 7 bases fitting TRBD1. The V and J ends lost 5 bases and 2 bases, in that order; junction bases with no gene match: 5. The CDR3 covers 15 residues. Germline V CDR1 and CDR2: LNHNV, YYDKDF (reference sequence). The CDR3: CATSAQTGTNEKLFF. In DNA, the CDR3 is TGTGCCACCAGCGCCCAGACAGGGACTAATGAAAAACTGTTTTTT.

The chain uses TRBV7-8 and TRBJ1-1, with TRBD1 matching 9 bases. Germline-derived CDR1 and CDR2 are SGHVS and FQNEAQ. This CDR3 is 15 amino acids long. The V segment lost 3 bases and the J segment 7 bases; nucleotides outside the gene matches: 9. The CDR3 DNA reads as TGTGCCAGCAGCTTCGGGACAGGGCCAGAGAGTGAAGCTTTCTTT. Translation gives CASSFGTGPESEAFF.

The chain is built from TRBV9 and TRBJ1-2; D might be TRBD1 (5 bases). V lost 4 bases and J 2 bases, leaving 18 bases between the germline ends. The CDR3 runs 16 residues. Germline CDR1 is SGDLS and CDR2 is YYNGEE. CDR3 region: CASSSPGVGMNYGYTF. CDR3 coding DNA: TGTGCCAGCAGCTCGCCGGGGGTGGGGATGAACTATGGCTACACCTTC. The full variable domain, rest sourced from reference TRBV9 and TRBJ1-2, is DSGVTQTPKHLITATGQRVTLRCSPRSGDLSVYWYQQSLDQGLQFLIQYYNGEERAKGNILERFSAQQFPDLHSELNLSSLELGDSALYFCASSSPGVGMNYGYTFGSGTRLTVV.

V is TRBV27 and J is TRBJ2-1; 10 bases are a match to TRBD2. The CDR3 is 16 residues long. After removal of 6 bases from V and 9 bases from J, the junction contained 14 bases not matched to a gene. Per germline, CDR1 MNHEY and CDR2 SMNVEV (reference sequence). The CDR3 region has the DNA TGTGCCAGCAGCCGCTACCAGAGCGGGAGGGCCGCTGAGCAGTTCTTC. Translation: CASSRYQSGRAAEQFF.

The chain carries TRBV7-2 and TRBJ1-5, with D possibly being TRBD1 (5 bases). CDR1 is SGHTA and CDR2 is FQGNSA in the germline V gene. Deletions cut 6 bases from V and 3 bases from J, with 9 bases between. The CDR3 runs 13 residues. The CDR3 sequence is CASRGGDNQPQHF. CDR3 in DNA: TGTGCCAGCAGGGGGGGGGACAATCAGCCCCAGCATTTT.

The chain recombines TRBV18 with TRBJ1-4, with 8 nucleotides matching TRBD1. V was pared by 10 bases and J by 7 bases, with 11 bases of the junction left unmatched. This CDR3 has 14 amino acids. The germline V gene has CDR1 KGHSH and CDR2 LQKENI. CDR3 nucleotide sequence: TGTGCCACCAACACCGGGACAGGTGGTGAAAAACTGTTTTTT. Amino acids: CATNTGTGGEKLFF.

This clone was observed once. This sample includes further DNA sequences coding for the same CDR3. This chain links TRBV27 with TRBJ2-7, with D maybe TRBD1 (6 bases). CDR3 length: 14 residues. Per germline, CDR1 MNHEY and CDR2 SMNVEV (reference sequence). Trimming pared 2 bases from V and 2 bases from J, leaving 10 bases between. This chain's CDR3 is CASSLGQGTYEQYF. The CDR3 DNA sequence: TGTGCCAGCAGTTTAGGTCAGGGGACCTACGAGCAGTACTTC.

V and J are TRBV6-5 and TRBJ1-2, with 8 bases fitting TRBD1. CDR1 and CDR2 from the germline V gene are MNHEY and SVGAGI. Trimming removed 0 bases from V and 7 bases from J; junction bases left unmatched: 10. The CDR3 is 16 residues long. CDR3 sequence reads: CASSYSILDRAGGYTF. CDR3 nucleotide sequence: TGTGCCAGCAGTTACTCGATTTTGGACAGGGCGGGTGGCTACACCTTC.

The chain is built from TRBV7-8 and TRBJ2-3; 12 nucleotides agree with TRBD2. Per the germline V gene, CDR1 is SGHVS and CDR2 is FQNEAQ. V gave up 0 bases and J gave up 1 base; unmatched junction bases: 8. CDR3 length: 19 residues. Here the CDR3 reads CASSLARLAGGRGTDTQYF. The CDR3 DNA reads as TGTGCCAGCAGCTTAGCGCGGCTAGCGGGGGGGCGAGGCACAGATACGCAGTATTTT. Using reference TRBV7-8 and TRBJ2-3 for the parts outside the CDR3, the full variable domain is GAGVSQSPRYKVAKRGQDVALRCDPISGHVSLFWYQQALGQGPEFLTYFQNEAQLDKSGLPSDRFFAERPEGSVSTLKIQRTQQEDSAVYLCASSLARLAGGRGTDTQYFGPGTRLTVL.

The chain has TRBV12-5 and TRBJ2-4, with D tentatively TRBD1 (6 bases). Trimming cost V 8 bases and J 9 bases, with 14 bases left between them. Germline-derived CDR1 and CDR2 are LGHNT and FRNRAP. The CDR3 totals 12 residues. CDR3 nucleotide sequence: TGTGCTAGTCAGACAGGCCCAGGCATTCAGTACTTC. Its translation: CASQTGPGIQYF. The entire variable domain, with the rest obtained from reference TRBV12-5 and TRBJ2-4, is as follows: DARVTQTPRHKVTEMGQEVTMRCQPILGHNTVFWYRQTMMQGLELLAYFRNRAPLDDSGMPKDRFSAEMPDATLATLKIQPSEPRDSAVYFCASQTGPGIQYFGAGTRLSVL.

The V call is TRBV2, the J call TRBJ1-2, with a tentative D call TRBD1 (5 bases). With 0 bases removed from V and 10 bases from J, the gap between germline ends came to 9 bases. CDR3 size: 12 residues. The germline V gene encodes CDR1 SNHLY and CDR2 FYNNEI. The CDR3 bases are TGTGCCAGCAGTGAAGCGCGGGACTTCTACACCTTC. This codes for CASSEARDFYTF.

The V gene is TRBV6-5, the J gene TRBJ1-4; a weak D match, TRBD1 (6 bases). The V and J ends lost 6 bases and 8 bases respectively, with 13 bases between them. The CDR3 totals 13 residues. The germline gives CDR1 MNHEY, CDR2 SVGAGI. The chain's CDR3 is CASRGAGGEKLFF. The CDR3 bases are TGTGCCAGCAGGGGGGCAGGTGGCGAAAAACTGTTTTTT.

The CDR3 DNA reads TGTGCCAGCAGCCCCACCAGAGGGGGGGCCTACGAGCAGTACTTC. It is translated as CASSPTRGGAYEQYF. The rearrangement links TRBV4-2 to TRBJ2-7; a possible D gene is TRBD2 (7 bases). Germline assignment: CDR1 LGHNA and CDR2 YNFKEQ. Trimming removed 4 bases at V and 2 bases at J, with 15 bases between. CDR3 length: 15 amino acids.

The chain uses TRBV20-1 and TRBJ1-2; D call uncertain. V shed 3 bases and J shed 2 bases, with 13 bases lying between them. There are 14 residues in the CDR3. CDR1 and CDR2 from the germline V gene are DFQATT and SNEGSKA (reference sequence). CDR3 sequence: CSASSGLGNYGYTF. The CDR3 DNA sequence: TGCAGTGCTAGTTCGGGGTTGGGCAACTATGGCTACACCTTC.